The 14 T cell receptor beta chains presented below share a single source sample, sequenced in a study of Ad26.COV2.S vaccination and SARS-CoV-2 variants. As to treatment: 19 received Ad26.COV2.S at low or high dose, single or two shots; five or six received placebo; per-sample allocation not given. After the first vaccine or placebo injection, samples were drawn on day 63. Measured with immunoSEQ multiplex PCR; TCRdb has only the in-frame clones, and not every one. The data contain 400,000 to 450,000 clones, more than 80% of them singletons. The sample in question was peripheral blood, obtained in a trial of Ad26.COV2.S vaccine versus placebo. The origin of the receptors is a person between 18 and 65 years old who received the Ad26.COV2.S COVID-19 vaccine or a placebo.

The V call is TRBV14, the J call TRBJ1-1; D unresolved. This CDR3 has 18 residues. CDR1 and CDR2 from the germline V gene are SGHDN and FVKESK. Trimming cost V 0 bases and J 5 bases, with 22 bases left between them. CDR3 residues: CASSQDYPFTGVGTEAFF. In DNA form, the CDR3 reads TGTGCCAGCAGCCAAGACTACCCCTTCACTGGGGTAGGGACTGAAGCTTTCTTT.

This chain connects TRBV3-1 (or the pseudogene TRBV3-2) to TRBJ2-3, with TRBD2 matching 8 bases. This CDR3 has 14 residues. Trimming removed 4 bases from V and 6 bases from J; junction bases left unmatched: 6. Germline-derived CDR1 and CDR2 are LGHDT and YNNKEL (reference sequence). The CDR3 protein is CASSPSGSGDTQYF. DNA of the CDR3: TGTGCCAGCAGCCCCAGCGGGAGTGGGGATACGCAGTATTTT.

The V and J genes are TRBV7-8 and TRBJ2-1; D remains ambiguous. The CDR3 has 11 amino acids. Germline values: CDR1 SGHVS, CDR2 FQNEAQ. The V end was cut by 5 bases, the J end by 5 bases, with 4 bases between. The CDR3 sequence: CASSPDNEQFF. CDR3 nucleotide sequence: TGTGCCAGCAGCCCGGACAATGAGCAGTTCTTC.

The J gene is TRBJ1-6, the V gene TRBV6-5; no firm D call. This CDR3 spans 14 amino acids. Germline-derived CDR1 and CDR2 are MNHEY and SVGAGI. Trimming pared 6 bases from V and 0 bases from J, leaving 6 bases between. The CDR3 region has the DNA TGTGCCAGCAGGGGGAGCTCCTATAATTCACCCCTCCACTTT. It yields the protein CASRGSSYNSPLHF.

The chain joins TRBV6-1 to TRBJ2-7; weak D call: TRBD1 (6 bases). CDR1 and CDR2 (germline): MNHNS, SASEGT. The CDR3 extends over 13 amino acids. Trimming shortened V by 3 bases and J by 3 bases, and 9 bases separated the two germline ends. The CDR3 nucleotides are TGTGCCAGCAGTGAGTACAGGGTCTACGAGCAGTACTTC. It translates to CASSEYRVYEQYF.

The chain carries TRBV28 and TRBJ1-1; D is unresolved. Germline V gene data show CDR1 as MDHEN and CDR2 as SYDVKM. The CDR3 has 14 amino acids. V was cut by 0 bases and J by 2 bases, with 7 bases left in between. The CDR3 loop reads CASSLWGINTEAFF. CDR3 sequence (DNA): TGTGCCAGCAGTTTATGGGGGATCAACACTGAAGCTTTCTTT.

V is TRBV11-2 and J is TRBJ2-7; D may correspond to TRBD1 or TRBD2 (6 bases each). Deletions cut 7 bases from V and 3 bases from J, with 16 bases between. CDR3 size: 14 residues. The V gene's germline CDR1 is SGHAT and CDR2 FQNNGV. CDR3 sequence: CASTHEGGHYEQYF. The CDR3, as DNA: TGTGCCAGCACCCACGAGGGGGGACACTACGAGCAGTACTTC.

This chain links TRBV6-1 with TRBJ2-1, with 8 bases that match TRBD2. CDR1 and CDR2 from the germline V gene are MNHNS and SASEGT. The CDR3 runs to 15 residues. V gave up 3 bases and J gave up 3 bases; unmatched junction bases: 4. DNA for the CDR3: TGTGCCAGCAGTGATCCAGCGGGAGTCTACAATGAGCAGTTCTTC. It codes for CASSDPAGVYNEQFF.

The chain has TRBV9 and TRBJ2-2, with a weak D call TRBD1 (6 bases). V gave up 4 bases and J gave up 4 bases, with 11 bases separating them. Germline V CDR1 and CDR2: SGDLS, YYNGEE. The CDR3 contains 14 residues. Written as DNA, the CDR3 is TGTGCCAGCAGCTTCACAGGGACCACCGGGGAGCTGTTTTTT. This gives the protein CASSFTGTTGELFF.

The J gene is TRBJ1-5, the V gene TRBV29-1; D gene uncertain. Per the germline V gene, CDR1 is SQVTM and CDR2 is ANQGSEA. Trimming removed 6 bases from V and 0 bases from J, with 9 bases in between. The CDR3 extends over 13 amino acids. DNA of the CDR3: TGCAGCGTGGCAGATTATAGCAATCAGCCCCAGCATTTT. This encodes CSVADYSNQPQHF.

The V call is TRBV11-3, the J call TRBJ2-1, with a tentative D call TRBD2 (5 bases). V was trimmed by 3 bases and J by 7 bases, leaving 13 bases between them. The CDR3 is made up of 14 amino acids. The V gene's germline CDR1 is SGHNT and CDR2 YENEEA. This CDR3 is CASSFRDKWNEQFF. Written as DNA, the CDR3 is TGTGCCAGCAGCTTCCGGGATAAGTGGAATGAGCAGTTCTTC. The full variable domain, in which reference TRBV11-3 and TRBJ2-1 provide the parts outside the CDR3, is EAGVVQSPRYKIIEKKQPVAFWCNPISGHNTLYWYLQNLGQGPELLIRYENEEAVDDSQLPKDRFSAERLKGVDSTLKIQPAELGDSAVYLCASSFRDKWNEQFFGPGTRLTVL.

This clone was counted a single time. The V and J genes are TRBV4-3 and TRBJ2-1, with 7 bases matching TRBD2. V dropped 0 bases and J dropped 8; count of bases not matched to a gene: 7. The germline CDR1 and CDR2 sequences are LGHNA and YSLEER. CDR3 size: 15 residues. The DNA of the CDR3 is TGCGCCAGCAGCCAAGAGGTGGGAGGGAGGGATGAGCAGTTCTTC. Translation: CASSQEVGGRDEQFF.

J is TRBJ2-7 and V is TRBV5-4; TRBD2 might be the D (6 bases). CDR3 length: 14 residues. V was cut by 2 bases and J by 7 bases, with 16 bases left in between. Germline CDR1 and CDR2: SGHNT and YYREEE (reference sequence). The CDR3 spells CASSFGTHVGEQYF. The CDR3 region has the DNA TGTGCCAGCAGCTTTGGGACTCATGTAGGTGAGCAGTACTTC.

This clone was observed a handful of times. This sequence joins TRBV15 and TRBJ2-7; 7 bases line up with TRBD2. The CDR3 is 16 amino acids. Germline-derived CDR1 and CDR2 are LNHNV and YYDKDF (reference sequence). The V gene end was trimmed by 0 bases and the J gene end by 3 bases; junction bases not matched to a gene: 8. The CDR3 here is CATSRDMTSNGYEQYF. As DNA, the CDR3 is TGTGCCACCAGCAGAGATATGACTAGCAATGGCTACGAGCAGTACTTC.